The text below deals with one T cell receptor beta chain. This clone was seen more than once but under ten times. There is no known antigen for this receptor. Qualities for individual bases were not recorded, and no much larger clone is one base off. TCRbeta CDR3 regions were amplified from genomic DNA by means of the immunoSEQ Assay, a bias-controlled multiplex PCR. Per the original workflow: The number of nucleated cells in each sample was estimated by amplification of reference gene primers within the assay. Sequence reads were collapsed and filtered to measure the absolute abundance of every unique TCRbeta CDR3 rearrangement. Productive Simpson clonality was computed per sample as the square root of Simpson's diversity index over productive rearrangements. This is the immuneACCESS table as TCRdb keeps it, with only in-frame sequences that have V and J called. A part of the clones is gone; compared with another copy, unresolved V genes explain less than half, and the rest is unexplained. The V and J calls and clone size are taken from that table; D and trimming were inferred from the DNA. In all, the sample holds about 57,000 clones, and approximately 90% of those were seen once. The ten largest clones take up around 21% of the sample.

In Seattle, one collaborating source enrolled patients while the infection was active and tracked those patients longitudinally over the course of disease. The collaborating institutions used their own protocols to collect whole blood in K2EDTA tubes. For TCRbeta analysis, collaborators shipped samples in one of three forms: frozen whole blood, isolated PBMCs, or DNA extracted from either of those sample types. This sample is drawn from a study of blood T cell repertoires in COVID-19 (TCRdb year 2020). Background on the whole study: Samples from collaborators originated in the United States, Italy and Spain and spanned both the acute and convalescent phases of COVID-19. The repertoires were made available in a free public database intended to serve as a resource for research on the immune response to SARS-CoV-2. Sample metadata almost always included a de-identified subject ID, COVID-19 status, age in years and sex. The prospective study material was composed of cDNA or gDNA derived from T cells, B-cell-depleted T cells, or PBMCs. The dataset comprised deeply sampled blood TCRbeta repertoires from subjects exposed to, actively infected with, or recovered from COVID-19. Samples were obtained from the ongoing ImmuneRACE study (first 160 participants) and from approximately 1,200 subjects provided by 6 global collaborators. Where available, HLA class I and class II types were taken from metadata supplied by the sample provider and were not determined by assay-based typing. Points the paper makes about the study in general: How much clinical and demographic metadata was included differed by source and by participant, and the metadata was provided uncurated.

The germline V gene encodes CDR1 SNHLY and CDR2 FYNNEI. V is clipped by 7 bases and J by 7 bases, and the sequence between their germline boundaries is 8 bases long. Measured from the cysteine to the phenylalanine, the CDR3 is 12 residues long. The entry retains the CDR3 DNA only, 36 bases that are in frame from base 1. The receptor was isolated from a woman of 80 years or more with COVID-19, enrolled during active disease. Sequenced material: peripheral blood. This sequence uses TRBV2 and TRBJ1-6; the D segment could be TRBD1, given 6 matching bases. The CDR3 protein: CASTRGNSPLHF. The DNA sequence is TGTGCCAGCACTAGGGGGAATTCACCCCTCCACTTT.